The 10 T cell receptor beta chains below all came from one sample that was sequenced in a study of blood T cell repertoires in COVID-19. The method was immunoSEQ multiplex PCR; TCRdb's version includes in-frame clones alone and lacks a portion of them. The profile shows hundreds of thousands of clones, more than 75% of them singletons. The sequenced material came from PBMCs or T cells enriched from blood (not recorded which). These receptors were taken from a woman aged 45-59 years who had recovered from COVID-19.

V usage is TRBV12-3 or TRBV12-4 and J usage is TRBJ2-3; D gene uncertain. CDR3 length: 11 amino acids. Between the trimmed V and J ends, which lost 5 bases and 4 bases, there was a span of 4 bases. CDR3 amino acids: CASSPADTQYF. CDR3 in DNA: TGTGCCAGCAGTCCCGCAGATACGCAGTATTTT.

The chain combines TRBV3-1 (or the pseudogene TRBV3-2) with TRBJ1-3; TRBD1 agrees at 9 bases. This CDR3 region has 14 residues. Germline trimming cut 5 bases from V and 4 bases from J; bases unmatched to any gene: 3. Germline loops: CDR1 LGHDT, CDR2 YNNKEL (reference sequence). CDR3 amino acids: CASSTGGFGNTIYF. The CDR3 coding sequence is TGTGCCAGCAGCACAGGGGGCTTCGGAAACACCATATATTTT.

In the case of this clone: An end of the junction does not agree with germline; a read error may underlie this. The V call is TRBV9, the J call TRBJ1-2; 8 bases line up with TRBD1. This CDR3 is 17 amino acids long. Germline loops: CDR1 SGDLS, CDR2 YYNGEE. Here the CDR3 DNA reads TGTGCCAGCAGTGTAGGACAGGGTAGTTTTCCTAACTATGGCTACACCTTC. Its translation is CASSVGQGSFPNYGYTF.

This clone was seen only once. The gene calls are TRBV19 and TRBJ1-3; 8 bases are a match to TRBD1. Germline-derived CDR1 and CDR2 are LNHDA and SQIVND (reference sequence). V trimming: 5 bases; J trimming: 4 bases; junction bases outside the gene matches: 4. CDR3 length: 14 amino acids. The CDR3 coding sequence is TGTGCCAGTAGTGTTGGGACAGGCGGAAACACCATATATTTT. Translating gives CASSVGTGGNTIYF.

This rearrangement joins TRBV7-3 to TRBJ2-7, with 9 positions matching TRBD2. The CDR3 totals 15 residues. CDR1 is SGHTA, CDR2 FQGTGA, per germline. Trimming took 2 bases from V and 2 from J; bases not matched to a gene: 4. The CDR3: CASSLGSGGPYEQYF. CDR3 bases: TGTGCCAGCAGCTTAGGGAGCGGGGGGCCCTACGAGCAGTACTTC.

The chain joins TRBV6-4 to TRBJ1-6, with 8 bases fitting TRBD1. There are 14 residues in the CDR3. Trimming cost V 3 bases and J 10 bases; bases outside gene matches: 5. The germline V gene encodes CDR1 MRHNA and CDR2 SNTAGT. Here the CDR3 DNA reads TGTGCCAGCAGTGAAGGCAGGGGGCAGTCACCCCTCCACTTT. It is translated as CASSEGRGQSPLHF.

The chain combines TRBV9 with TRBJ1-2; 7 bases are shared with TRBD1. The CDR3 extends over 13 amino acids. Looked up from germline, CDR1 is SGDLS and CDR2 is YYNGEE. V lost 4 bases and J lost 3; bases outside the gene matches: 3. In DNA form, the CDR3 reads TGTGCCAGCAGCCTCGACAGGGACTATGGCTACACCTTC. This translates into CASSLDRDYGYTF.

J is TRBJ2-3 and V is TRBV6-2 or TRBV6-3; D is undetermined. The germline gives CDR1 MNHEY, CDR2 SVGEGT. The CDR3 totals 12 residues. V was cut by 6 bases and J by 11 bases, with 15 bases left in between. The CDR3 protein is CASSLRVGGQYF. The DNA for the CDR3 is TGTGCCAGCAGCCTCCGGGTCGGTGGGCAGTATTTT.

In nucleotides, the CDR3 is TGCGCCAGCAGCTTGGCCGCTGGAGTGGATGAGCAGTTCTTC. Residues: CASSLAAGVDEQFF. The chain carries TRBV5-1 and TRBJ2-1; D gene uncertain. The V end was cut by 0 bases, the J end by 8 bases, with 12 bases between. Germline V gives CDR1 SGHRS, CDR2 YFSETQ. The CDR3 length is 14 residues. The whole variable domain, remainder taken from reference TRBV5-1 and TRBJ2-1, is KAGVTQTPRYLIKTRGQQVTLSCSPISGHRSVSWYQQTPGQGLQFLFEYFSETQRNKGNFPGRFSGRQFSNSRSEMNVSTLELGDSALYLCASSLAAGVDEQFFGPGTRLTVL.

The chain carries TRBV11-3 and TRBJ2-1; 9 bases agree with TRBD1. The CDR3 extends over 15 amino acids. CDR1 is SGHNT, CDR2 YENEEA, per germline. V was pared by 6 bases and J by 10 bases, with 13 bases of the junction left unmatched. The CDR3 nucleotides are TGTGCCAGCAGTAAACCGGGACAGGGTTTCGGCGAGCAGTTCTTC. Protein product: CASSKPGQGFGEQFF.